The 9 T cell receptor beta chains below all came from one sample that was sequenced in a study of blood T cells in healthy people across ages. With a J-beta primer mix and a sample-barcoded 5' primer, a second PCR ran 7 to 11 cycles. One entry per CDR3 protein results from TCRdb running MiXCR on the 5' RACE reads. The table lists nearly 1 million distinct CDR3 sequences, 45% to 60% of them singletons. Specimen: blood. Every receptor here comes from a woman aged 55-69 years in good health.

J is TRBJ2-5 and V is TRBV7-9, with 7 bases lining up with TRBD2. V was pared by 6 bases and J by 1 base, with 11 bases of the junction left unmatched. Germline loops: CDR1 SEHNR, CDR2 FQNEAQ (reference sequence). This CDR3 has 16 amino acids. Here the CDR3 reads CASSLWEAGPQETQYF. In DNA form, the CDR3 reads TGTGCCAGCAGTCTGTGGGAAGCGGGGCCCCAAGAGACCCAGTACTTC.

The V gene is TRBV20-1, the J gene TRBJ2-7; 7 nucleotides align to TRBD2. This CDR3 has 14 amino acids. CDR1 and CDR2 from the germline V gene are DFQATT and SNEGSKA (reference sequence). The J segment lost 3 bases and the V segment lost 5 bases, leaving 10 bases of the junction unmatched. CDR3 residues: CSALVGGGIYEQYF. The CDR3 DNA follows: TGCAGTGCTCTGGTCGGGGGAGGGATCTACGAGCAGTACTTC.

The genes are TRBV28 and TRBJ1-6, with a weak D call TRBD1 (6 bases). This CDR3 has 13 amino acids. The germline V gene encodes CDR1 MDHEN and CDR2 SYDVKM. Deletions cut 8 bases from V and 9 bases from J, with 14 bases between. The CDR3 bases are TGTGCCAGCGCATCGGGACACCTTTCACCCCTCCACTTT. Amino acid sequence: CASASGHLSPLHF. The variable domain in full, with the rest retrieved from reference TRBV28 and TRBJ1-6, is DVKVTQSSRYLVKRTGEKVFLECVQDMDHENMFWYRQDPGLGLRLIYFSYDVKMKEKGDIPEGYSVSREKKERFSLILESASTNQTSMYLCASASGHLSPLHFGNGTRLTVT.

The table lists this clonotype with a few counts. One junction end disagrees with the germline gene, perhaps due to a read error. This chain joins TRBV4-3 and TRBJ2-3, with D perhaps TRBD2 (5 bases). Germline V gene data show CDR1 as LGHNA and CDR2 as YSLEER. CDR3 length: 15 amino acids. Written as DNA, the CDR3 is TGTGCCAGCAGCCAATCGGGAACTAGCACAGATACGCAGTATTTT. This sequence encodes CASSQSGTSTDTQYF.

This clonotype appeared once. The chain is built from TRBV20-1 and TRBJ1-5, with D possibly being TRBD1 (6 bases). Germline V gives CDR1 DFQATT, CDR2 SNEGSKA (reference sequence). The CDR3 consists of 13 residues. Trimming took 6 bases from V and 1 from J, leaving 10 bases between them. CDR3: CSALQGSNQPQHF. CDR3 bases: TGCAGTGCACTGCAGGGGAGCAATCAGCCCCAGCATTTT.

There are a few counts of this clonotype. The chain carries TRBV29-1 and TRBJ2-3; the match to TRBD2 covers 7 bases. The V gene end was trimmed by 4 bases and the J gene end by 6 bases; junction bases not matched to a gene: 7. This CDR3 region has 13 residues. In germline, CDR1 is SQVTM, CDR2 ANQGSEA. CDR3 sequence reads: CSVARGVADTQYF. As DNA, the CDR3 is TGCAGCGTTGCTCGGGGGGTGGCGGATACGCAGTATTTT.

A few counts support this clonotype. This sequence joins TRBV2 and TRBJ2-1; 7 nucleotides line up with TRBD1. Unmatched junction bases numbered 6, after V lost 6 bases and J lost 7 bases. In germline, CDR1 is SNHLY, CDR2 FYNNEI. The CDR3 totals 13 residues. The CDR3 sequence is CASRMDRWNEQFF. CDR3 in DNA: TGTGCCAGCAGAATGGACAGGTGGAATGAGCAGTTCTTC.

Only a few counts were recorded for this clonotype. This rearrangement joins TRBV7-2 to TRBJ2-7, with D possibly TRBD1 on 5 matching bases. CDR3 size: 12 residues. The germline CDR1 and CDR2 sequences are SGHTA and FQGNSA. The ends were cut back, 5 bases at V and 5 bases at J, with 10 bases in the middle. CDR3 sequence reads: CASSVTGDEQYF. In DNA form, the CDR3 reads TGTGCCAGCAGCGTTACAGGTGACGAGCAGTACTTC.

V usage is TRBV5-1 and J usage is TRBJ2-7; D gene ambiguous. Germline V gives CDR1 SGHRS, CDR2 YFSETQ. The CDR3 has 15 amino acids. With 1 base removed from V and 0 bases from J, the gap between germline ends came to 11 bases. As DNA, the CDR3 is TGCGCCAGCAGCTTGACGAACAAGCCCTCCTACGAGCAGTACTTC. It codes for CASSLTNKPSYEQYF.